This record concerns one T cell receptor (beta chain) sequence. What it binds is unknown. Combining a sample-barcoded 5' primer with a J-beta primer mix, a second PCR ran for roughly 7 to 11 cycles. TCRdb independently ran MiXCR on the 5' RACE reads; one entry per CDR3 protein. This table holds about 1.6 million distinct CDR3 sequences, roughly 32% found once. The sample belongs to a study of blood T cells in healthy people across ages. Study-level results: PBMCs went unsorted, and a conclusive naive versus antigen-experienced comparison was therefore prevented. In long-lived donors, naive CD4+ cell counts and diversity exceeded those of aged donors.

The CDR3 is 15 residues long. The source material was blood. The chain carries TRBV12-2 and TRBJ2-7; TRBD2 is the table's D call and was not checked against the DNA. TRBV12-2 is marked as a pseudogene. The sequence was collected from a woman aged 25 to 45 in good health. The CDR3 region is CASRSSPPRPYEQYF. CDR3 DNA sequence: TGTGCAAGTCGCTCCTCCCCTCCCAGACCCTACGAGCAGTACTTC.